Listed below are T cell receptor beta chains from one sample, sequenced in a study of cytomegalovirus exposure and HLA in healthy donors. Repertoires were generated with immunoSEQ multiplex PCR, while TCRdb's copy carries only in-frame clones and drops some. The sample holds roughly 120,000 clones, about 80% seen once. Sequenced material: PBMCs. These receptors came from a male donor in good health and CMV-seronegative. CDR3s include the opening cysteine and the closing phenylalanine or tryptophan. The D gene is left open where the match is weak.

cdr3_aa | v_call | d_call
CASSLGTSGTNLNSQYF | TRBV5-1 | TRBD2
CASSFAGPYQPQHF | TRBV27 | .
CASSPMTGEYEQYF | TRBV18 | TRBD1
CASSLGGAQTQYF | TRBV7-3 | .
CASSLQGWAYGYTF | TRBV4-1 | .
CASRSPNTGELFF | TRBV25-1 | .
CAISEERGTYEQYF | TRBV10-3 | .
CASSFGQGATQVENEKLFF | TRBV5-1 | TRBD1
CASRLSGLGNYEQYF | TRBV7-2 | .
CASSLRQSYNEQFF | TRBV27 | .
CASTTHSGPPSGNEQFF | TRBV21-1 | .
CASSSHIQGLKSGYTF | TRBV7-6 | TRBD1
CASGDAGSGNTIYF | TRBV9 | .
CASSPAPGQGYGEQYF | TRBV27 | TRBD1
CASSLSGTGVNEKLFF | TRBV28 | TRBD1
CAWSVLAGPGNSQYF | TRBV30 | TRBD2
CASSRTGNTGELFF | TRBV11-2 | .
CASSPTSGNNEQFF | TRBV27 | TRBD2
CASSPGTVGGDEQYF | TRBV5-1 | TRBD2
CASSPTLSGANGLTF | TRBV6-5 | .
CASSVDRSSYNEQFF | TRBV5-6 | TRBD1
CASSISGGRDRQPQHF | TRBV28 | .
CASMRRDAEAFF | TRBV19 | .
CASSYRLRGWNSPLHF | TRBV6-5 | .
CSSSREGGFYNEQFF | TRBV7-9 | TRBD2
CASSDGVREYNEQFF | TRBV7-9 | TRBD2
CASSLSREETEAFF | TRBV7-9 | .
CASSIAETNTGELFF | TRBV19 | .
CASKGKKLFF | TRBV2 | .
CASSIGGRGHNQPQHF | TRBV19 | .
CASSELARGEQYF | TRBV10-1 | .
CASSDLYEQYF | TRBV6-1 | .
CASSMDSLQAQYF | TRBV19 | .
CASSPKGESSYNEQFF | TRBV6-4 | .
CASSLGTYEQYF | TRBV7-2 | .
CASSQGRASSYEQYF | TRBV4-1 | .
CASSWDRGHSGEQYF | TRBV6-5 | TRBD1
CASSTGAGIQYF | TRBV6-1 | TRBD1
CASTSGTGAYEQYF | TRBV10-1 | TRBD1
CASSPTGGNAAFF | TRBV2 | TRBD1
CASSIVVGSDYGYTF | TRBV19 | .
CASSIISGNEQFF | TRBV9 | .
CASSEGGDSYEQYF | TRBV6-1 | .
CASSVLGNTIYF | TRBV19 | .
CASTAEGAAGEKLFF | TRBV5-6 | TRBD1
CAWFTWAGHEQFF | TRBV30 | .
CASSLNWGSSGVYEQYF | TRBV5-1 | TRBD2
CASSTGTGLPYGYTF | TRBV25-1 | TRBD1
CASSPRAGNQPQHF | TRBV9 | .
CASSFSGTGGNEQFF | TRBV27 | TRBD1
CASSLLHEREVCGEQYF | TRBV10-1 | TRBD2
CAGSDRVRIYEQYF | TRBV28 | TRBD1
CASSQGGDQETQYF | TRBV5-1 | .
CASSVQGSSTEAFF | TRBV7-8 | .
CASSPTELGYGYTF | TRBV18 | .
CASSQQVVGVYEQYF | TRBV4-2 | .
CASSYYPGAEAFF | TRBV6-5 | .
CASSTGANTGELFF | TRBV6-4 | .
CASSLVASGSYEQYF | TRBV7-9 | TRBD2